Listed here is a single TCR beta chain. Germline lookup yields CDR1 MDHEN and CDR2 SYDVKM. Trimming shortened V by 5 bases and J by 0 bases, and 6 bases separated the two germline ends. This CDR3 has 13 residues. These data are taken from a study of blood T cell repertoires in COVID-19. Study-level background: From T cells, B-cell-depleted T cells, or PBMCs came the material, which was cDNA or gDNA.

Participant ages covered about 18 to 100 years across 25 or so US areas. Assay: immunoSEQ multiplex PCR; the TCRdb copy retains only in-frame clones and omits some. The sample holds about 100,000 clones, 65% to 90% seen once. This sequence joins TRBV28 and TRBJ2-3; D possibly corresponds to TRBD1 (5 bases). The specimen sequenced was PBMCs or T cells enriched from blood (not recorded which). This clonotype was sampled from a woman aged 45-60 years who had recovered from COVID-19. CDR3 sequence (DNA): TGTGCCAGCAGTCGACAGAGCACAGATACGCAGTATTTT. It codes for CASSRQSTDTQYF.